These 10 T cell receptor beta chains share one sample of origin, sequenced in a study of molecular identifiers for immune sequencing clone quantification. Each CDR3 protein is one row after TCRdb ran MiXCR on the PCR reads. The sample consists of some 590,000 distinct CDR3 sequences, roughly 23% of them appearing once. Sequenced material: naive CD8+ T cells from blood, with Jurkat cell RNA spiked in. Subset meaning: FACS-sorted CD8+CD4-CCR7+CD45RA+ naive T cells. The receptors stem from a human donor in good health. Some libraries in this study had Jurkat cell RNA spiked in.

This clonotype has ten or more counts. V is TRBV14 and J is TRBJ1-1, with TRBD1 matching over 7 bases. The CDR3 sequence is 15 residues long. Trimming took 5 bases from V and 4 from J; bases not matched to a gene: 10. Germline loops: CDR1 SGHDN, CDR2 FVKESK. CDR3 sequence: CASSGRTGLVTEAFF. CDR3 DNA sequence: TGTGCCAGCAGCGGGAGGACAGGACTCGTCACTGAAGCTTTCTTT.

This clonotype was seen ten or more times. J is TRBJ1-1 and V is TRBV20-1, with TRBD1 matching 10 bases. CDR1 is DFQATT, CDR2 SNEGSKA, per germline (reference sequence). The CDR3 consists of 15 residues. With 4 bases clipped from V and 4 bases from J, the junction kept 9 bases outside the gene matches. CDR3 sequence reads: CSANRQGAHSTEAFF. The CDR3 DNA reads TGCAGTGCTAATCGACAGGGGGCGCACAGCACTGAAGCTTTCTTT.

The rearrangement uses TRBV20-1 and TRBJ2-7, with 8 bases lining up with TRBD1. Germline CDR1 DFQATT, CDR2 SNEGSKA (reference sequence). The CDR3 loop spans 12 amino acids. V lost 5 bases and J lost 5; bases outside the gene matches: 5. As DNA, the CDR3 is TGCAGTGCTCGGGACAGGTCAGACGAGCAGTACTTC. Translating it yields CSARDRSDEQYF.

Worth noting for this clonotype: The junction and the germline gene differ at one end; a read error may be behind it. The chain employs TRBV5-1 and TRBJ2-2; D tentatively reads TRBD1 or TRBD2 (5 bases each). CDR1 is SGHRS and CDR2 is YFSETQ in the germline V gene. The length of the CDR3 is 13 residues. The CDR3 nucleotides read TGCGCCAGCAGCTTCTTAAGTACCGGGGCGCTGTTTTTT. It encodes CASSFLSTGALFF.

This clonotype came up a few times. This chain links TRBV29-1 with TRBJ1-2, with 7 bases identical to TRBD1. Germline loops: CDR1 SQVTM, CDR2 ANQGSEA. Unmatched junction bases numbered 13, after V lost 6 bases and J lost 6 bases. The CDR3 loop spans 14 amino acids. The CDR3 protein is CSVAETTTGNGYTF. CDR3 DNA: TGCAGCGTGGCGGAAACTACGACAGGGAATGGCTACACCTTC.

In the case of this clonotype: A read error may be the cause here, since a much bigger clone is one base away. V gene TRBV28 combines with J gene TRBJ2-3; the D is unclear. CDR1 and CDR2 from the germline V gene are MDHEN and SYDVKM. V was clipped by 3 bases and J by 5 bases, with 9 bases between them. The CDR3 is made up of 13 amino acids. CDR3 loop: CASSLSPGDTQYF. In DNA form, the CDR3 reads TGTGCCAGCAGTTTGTCCCCCGGAGATACGCAGTATTTT.

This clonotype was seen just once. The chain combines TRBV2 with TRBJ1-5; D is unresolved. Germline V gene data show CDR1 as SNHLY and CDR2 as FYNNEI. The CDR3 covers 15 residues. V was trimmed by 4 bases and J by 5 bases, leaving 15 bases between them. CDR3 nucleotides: TGTGCCAGCAGTGGACGGGGTGGGCGTTATCAGCCCCAGCATTTT. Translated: CASSGRGGRYQPQHF.

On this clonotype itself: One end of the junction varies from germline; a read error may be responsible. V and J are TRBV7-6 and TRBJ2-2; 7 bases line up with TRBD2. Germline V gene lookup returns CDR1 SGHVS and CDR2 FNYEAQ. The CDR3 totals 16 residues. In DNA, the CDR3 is TGTGCCAGCAGCTTATGGCGGGAGAGCAGCACCGGGGAGCTGGTTTTT. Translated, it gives CASSLWRESSTGELVF.

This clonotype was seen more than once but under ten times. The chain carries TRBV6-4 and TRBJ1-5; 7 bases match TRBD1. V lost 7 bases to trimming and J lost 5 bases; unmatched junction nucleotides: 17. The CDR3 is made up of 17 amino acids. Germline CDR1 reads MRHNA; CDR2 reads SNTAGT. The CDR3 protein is CASKTGEKFKIYQPQHF. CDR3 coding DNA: TGTGCCAGCAAAACAGGGGAGAAGTTTAAAATCTATCAGCCCCAGCATTTT.

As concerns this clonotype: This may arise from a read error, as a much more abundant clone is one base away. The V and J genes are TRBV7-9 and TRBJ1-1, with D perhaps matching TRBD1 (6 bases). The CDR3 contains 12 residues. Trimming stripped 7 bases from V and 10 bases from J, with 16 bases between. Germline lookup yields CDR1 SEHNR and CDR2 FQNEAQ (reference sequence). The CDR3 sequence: CASKSGTLAAFF. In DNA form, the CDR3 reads TGTGCCAGCAAATCGGGGACACTTGCAGCTTTCTTT. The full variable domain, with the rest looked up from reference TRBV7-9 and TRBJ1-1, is DTGVSQNPRHKITKRGQNVTFRCDPISEHNRLYWYRQTLGQGPEFLTYFQNEAQLEKSRLLSDRFSAERPKGSFSTLEIQRTEQGDSAMYLCASKSGTLAAFFGQGTRLTVV.